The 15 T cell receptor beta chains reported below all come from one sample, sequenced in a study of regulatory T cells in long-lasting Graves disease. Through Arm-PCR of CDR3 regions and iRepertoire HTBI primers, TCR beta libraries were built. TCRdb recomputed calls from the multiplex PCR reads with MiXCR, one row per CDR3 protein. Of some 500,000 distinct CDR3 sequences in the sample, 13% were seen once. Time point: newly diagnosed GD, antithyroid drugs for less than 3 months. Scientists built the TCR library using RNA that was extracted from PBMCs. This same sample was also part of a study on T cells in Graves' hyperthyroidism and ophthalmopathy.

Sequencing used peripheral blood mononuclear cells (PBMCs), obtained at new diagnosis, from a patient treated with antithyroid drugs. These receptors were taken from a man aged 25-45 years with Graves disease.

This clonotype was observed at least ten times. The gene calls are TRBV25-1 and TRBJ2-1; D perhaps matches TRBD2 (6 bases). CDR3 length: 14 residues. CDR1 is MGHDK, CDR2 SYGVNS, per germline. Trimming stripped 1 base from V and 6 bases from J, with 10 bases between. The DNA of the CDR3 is TGTGCCAGCAGTGAATGGGAGGAAACCAATGAGCAGTTCTTC. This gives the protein CASSEWEETNEQFF.

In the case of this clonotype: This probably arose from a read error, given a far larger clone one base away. This chain's CDR3 is CASSLAGRYNEQYF. CDR3 DNA: TGTGCCAGCAGCCTAGCGGGGCGTTACAATGAGCAGTACTTC. The chain employs TRBV11-2 and TRBJ2-7; 9 nucleotides match TRBD2. Germline V gene lookup returns CDR1 SGHAT and CDR2 FQNNGV. The CDR3 has 14 residues. Germline trimming cut 5 bases from V and 7 bases from J; bases unmatched to any gene: 9. The full variable domain, rest sourced from reference TRBV11-2 and TRBJ2-7, is EAGVAQSPRYKIIEKRQSVAFWCNPISGHATLYWYQQILGQGPKLLIQFQNNGVVDDSQLPKDRFSAERLKGVDSTLKIQPAKLEDSAVYLCASSLAGRYNEQYFGPGTRLTVT.

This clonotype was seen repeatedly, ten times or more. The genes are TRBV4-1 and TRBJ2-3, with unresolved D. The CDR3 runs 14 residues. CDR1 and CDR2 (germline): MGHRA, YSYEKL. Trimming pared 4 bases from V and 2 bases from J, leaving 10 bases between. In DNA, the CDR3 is TGCGCCAGCAGCCTCCTGCAAAACACAGATACGCAGTATTTT. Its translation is CASSLLQNTDTQYF.

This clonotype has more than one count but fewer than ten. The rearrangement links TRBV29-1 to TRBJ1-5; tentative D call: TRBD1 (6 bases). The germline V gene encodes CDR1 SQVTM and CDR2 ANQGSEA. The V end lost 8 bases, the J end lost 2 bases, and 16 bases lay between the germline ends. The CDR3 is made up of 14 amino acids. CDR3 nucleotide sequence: TGCAGCTTTTCTCTTGCAGGGGGCAATCAGCCCCAGCATTTT. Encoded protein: CSFSLAGGNQPQHF. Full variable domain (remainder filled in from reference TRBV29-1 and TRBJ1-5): SAVISQKPSRDICQRGTSLTIQCQVDSQVTMMFWYRQQPGQSLTLIATANQGSEATYESGFVIDKFPISRPNLTFSTLTVSNMSPEDSSIYLCSFSLAGGNQPQHFGDGTRLSIL.

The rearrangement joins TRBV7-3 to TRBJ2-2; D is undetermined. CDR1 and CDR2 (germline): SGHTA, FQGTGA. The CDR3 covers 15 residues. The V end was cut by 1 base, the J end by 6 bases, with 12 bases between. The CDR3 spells CASSLIDGPPGELFF. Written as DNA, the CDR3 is TGTGCCAGCAGCTTAATAGATGGGCCGCCCGGGGAGCTGTTTTTT.

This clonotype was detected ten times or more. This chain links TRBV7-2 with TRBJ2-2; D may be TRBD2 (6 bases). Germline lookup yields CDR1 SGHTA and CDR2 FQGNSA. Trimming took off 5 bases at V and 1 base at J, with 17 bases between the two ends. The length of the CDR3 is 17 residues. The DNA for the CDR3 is TGTGCCAGCAGCAACGGCGTCCTAGCGAAGAACACCGGGGAGCTGTTTTTT. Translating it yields CASSNGVLAKNTGELFF.

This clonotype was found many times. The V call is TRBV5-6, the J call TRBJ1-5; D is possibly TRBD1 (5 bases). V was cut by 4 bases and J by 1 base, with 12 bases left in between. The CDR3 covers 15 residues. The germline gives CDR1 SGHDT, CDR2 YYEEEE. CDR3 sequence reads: CASSPAGESNQPQHF. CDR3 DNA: TGTGCCAGCAGCCCGGCGGGGGAGAGCAATCAGCCCCAGCATTTT.

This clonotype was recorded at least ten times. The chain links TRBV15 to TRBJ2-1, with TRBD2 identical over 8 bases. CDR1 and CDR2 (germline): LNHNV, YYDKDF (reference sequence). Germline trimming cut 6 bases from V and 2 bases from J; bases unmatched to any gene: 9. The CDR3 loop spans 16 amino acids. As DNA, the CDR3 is TGTGCCACCAGTCCTCAGCGGGGGCCGGCCTACAATGAGCAGTTCTTC. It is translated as CATSPQRGPAYNEQFF.

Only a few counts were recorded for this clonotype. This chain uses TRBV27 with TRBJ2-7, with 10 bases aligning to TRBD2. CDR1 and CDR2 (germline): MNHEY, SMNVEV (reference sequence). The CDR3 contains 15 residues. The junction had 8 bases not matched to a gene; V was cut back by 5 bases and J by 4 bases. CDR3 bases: TGTGCCAGCAGTCCGCGGACTAGCGGCCGTTACGAGCAGTACTTC. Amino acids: CASSPRTSGRYEQYF.

The CDR3 nucleotides are TGCGCCAGCAGCCAGGAAGGGGGACAGGGGATTTCTAGCAATCAGCCCCAGCATTTT. It encodes CASSQEGGQGISSNQPQHF. The V and J genes are TRBV4-1 and TRBJ1-5, with 10 positions matching TRBD1. CDR1 and CDR2 (germline): MGHRA, YSYEKL. V shed 3 bases and J 0 bases; nucleotides not matched to a gene: 11. The CDR3 totals 19 residues.

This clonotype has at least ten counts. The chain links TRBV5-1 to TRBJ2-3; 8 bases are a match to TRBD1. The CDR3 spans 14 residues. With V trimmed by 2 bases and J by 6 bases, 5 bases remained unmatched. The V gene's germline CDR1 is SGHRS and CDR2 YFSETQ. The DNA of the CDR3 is TGCGCCAGCAGCTTCGGACAGGGAGTGGATACGCAGTATTTT. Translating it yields CASSFGQGVDTQYF.

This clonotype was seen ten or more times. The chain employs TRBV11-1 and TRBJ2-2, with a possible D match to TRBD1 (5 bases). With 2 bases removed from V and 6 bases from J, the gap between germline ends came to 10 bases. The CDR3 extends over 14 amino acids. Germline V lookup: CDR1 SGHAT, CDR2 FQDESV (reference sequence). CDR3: CASSLSSRAGELFF. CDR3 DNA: TGTGCCAGCAGCTTATCATCCAGGGCCGGGGAGCTGTTTTTT.

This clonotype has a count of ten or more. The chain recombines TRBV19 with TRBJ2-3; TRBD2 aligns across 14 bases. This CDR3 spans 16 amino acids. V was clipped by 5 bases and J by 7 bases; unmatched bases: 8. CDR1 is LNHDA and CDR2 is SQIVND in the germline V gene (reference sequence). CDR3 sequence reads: CASSPAGTSGRNTQYF. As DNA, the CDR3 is TGTGCCAGTAGTCCAGCTGGGACTAGCGGGAGAAATACGCAGTATTTT.

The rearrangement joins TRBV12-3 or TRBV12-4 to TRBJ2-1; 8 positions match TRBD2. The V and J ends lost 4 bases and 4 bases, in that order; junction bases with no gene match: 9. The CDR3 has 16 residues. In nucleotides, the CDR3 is TGTGCCAGCAGTTCGGGGTGGGGCGGGAGGTACAATGAGCAGTTCTTC. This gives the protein CASSSGWGGRYNEQFF.

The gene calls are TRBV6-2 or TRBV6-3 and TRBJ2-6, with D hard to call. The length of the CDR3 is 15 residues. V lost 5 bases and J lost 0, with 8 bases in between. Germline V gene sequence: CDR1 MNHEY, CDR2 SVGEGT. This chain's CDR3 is CASSATVSGANVLTF. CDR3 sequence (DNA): TGTGCCAGCAGTGCCACGGTCTCTGGGGCCAACGTCCTGACTTTC.